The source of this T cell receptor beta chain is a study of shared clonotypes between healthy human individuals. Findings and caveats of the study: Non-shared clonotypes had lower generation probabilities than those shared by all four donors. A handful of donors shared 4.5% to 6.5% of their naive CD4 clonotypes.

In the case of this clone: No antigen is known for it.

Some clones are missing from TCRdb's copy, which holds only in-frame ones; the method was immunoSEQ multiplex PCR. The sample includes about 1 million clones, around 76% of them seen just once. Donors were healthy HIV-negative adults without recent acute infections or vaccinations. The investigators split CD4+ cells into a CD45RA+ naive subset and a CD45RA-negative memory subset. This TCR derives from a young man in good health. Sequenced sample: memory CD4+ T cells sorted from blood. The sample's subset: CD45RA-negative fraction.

CDR3 nucleotides: TGTGCCAGCAGTGGCTCCAGCGGGGGGGCTGAGACCCAGTACTTC. Translated, it gives CASSGSSGGAETQYF. The gene calls are TRBV2 and TRBJ2-5, with TRBD2 identical over 10 bases. V gave up 4 bases and J gave up 5 bases; unmatched junction bases: 7. The CDR3 loop spans 15 amino acids. Germline assignment: CDR1 SNHLY and CDR2 FYNNEI.